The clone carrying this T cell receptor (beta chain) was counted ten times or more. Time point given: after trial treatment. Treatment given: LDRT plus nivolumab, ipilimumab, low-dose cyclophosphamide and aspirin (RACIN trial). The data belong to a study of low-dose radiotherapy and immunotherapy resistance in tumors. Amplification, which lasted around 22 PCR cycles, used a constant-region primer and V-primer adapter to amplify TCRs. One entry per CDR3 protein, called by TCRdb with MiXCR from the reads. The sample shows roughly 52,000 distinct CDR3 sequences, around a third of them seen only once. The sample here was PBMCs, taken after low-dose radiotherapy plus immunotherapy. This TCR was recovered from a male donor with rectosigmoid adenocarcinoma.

CDR3 DNA: TGTGCCAGTAGTATTACAGGGGTTCAGGTTCAGCCCCAGCATTTT. This translates into CASSITGVQVQPQHF. The chain carries TRBV19 and TRBJ1-5, with 7 positions matching TRBD1. CDR1 is LNHDA, CDR2 SQIVND, per germline (reference sequence). This CDR3 has 15 residues. V was clipped by 3 bases and J by 6 bases; unmatched bases: 8.